The next 17 T cell receptor beta chains were all read from a single sample in a study of blood T cell repertoires in COVID-19. Data came from immunoSEQ multiplex PCR; TCRdb stores just in-frame clones and leaves some out. The sample consists of approximately 200,000 clones, 75% to 90% of them appearing once. Sample: peripheral blood. Receptors originate from a human donor in a cohort sampled during active COVID-19.

The chain joins TRBV6-6 to TRBJ1-1, with a tentative D call TRBD1 (5 bases). V was pared by 2 bases and J by 1 base, with 8 bases between. The CDR3 is 14 residues long. The germline V gene encodes CDR1 MNHNY and CDR2 SVGAGI (reference sequence). CDR3 in amino acids: CASSYQGRNTEAFF. For the CDR3, the DNA is TGTGCCAGCAGTTACCAGGGCAGGAACACTGAAGCTTTCTTT.

The chain combines TRBV6-6 with TRBJ2-1; D might be TRBD2 (5 bases). CDR1 is MNHNY and CDR2 is SVGAGI in the germline V gene (reference sequence). This CDR3 spans 15 amino acids. Deletions cut 5 bases from V and 2 bases from J, with 13 bases between. The CDR3 protein is CASSPGLTAYNEQFF. For the CDR3, the DNA is TGTGCCAGCAGTCCTGGACTTACCGCCTACAATGAGCAGTTCTTC.

The V call is TRBV27, the J call TRBJ1-2; no reliable D call. V shed 3 bases and J shed 0 bases, with 8 bases lying between them. The CDR3 runs to 14 residues. The V gene's germline CDR1 is MNHEY and CDR2 SMNVEV (reference sequence). The CDR3, as DNA: TGTGCCAGCAGTTTTGACAAGACTAACTATGGCTACACCTTC. Translated, it gives CASSFDKTNYGYTF.

The chain carries TRBV27 and TRBJ2-7; 7 bases are a match to TRBD1. J lost 2 bases, V lost 5 bases, and 9 bases had no gene match. The length of the CDR3 is 15 residues. Germline V CDR1 and CDR2: MNHEY, SMNVEV (reference sequence). Here the CDR3 reads CASSTSGTDPYEQYF. CDR3 bases: TGTGCCAGCAGTACATCCGGGACAGATCCCTACGAGCAGTACTTC.

The J gene is TRBJ1-5, the V gene TRBV18; no clear D. Germline assignment: CDR1 KGHSH and CDR2 LQKENI. This CDR3 spans 14 amino acids. V shed 3 bases and J shed 0 bases, with 6 bases lying between them. The CDR3 spells CASSPRYSNQPQHF. CDR3 DNA: TGTGCCAGCTCACCCCGGTATAGCAATCAGCCCCAGCATTTT.

The chain uses TRBV25-1 and TRBJ1-2, with D maybe TRBD1 (5 bases). The CDR3 is 13 residues long. CDR1 is MGHDK, CDR2 SYGVNS, per germline. The ends were cut back, 1 base at V and 7 bases at J, with 10 bases in the middle. The CDR3 spells CASSEFNRSGYTF. CDR3 nucleotides: TGTGCCAGCAGTGAATTTAACAGGTCTGGCTACACCTTC.

The chain recombines TRBV28 with TRBJ1-5; no definite D call. V was cut by 2 bases and J by 5 bases, with 10 bases left in between. The CDR3 runs 14 residues. Germline-derived CDR1 and CDR2 are MDHEN and SYDVKM. The CDR3 DNA is TGTGCCAGCAGTTTAGGGTCAGGTTATCAGCCCCAGCATTTT. Encoded protein: CASSLGSGYQPQHF.

The rearrangement joins TRBV6-2 or TRBV6-3 to TRBJ1-6; D unresolved. The germline CDR1 and CDR2 sequences are MNHEY and SVGEGT. V lost 5 bases, J lost 7 bases, and 15 bases lay in between. The CDR3 totals 15 residues. For the CDR3, the DNA is TGTGCCAGCAGTGTCCTGAGCGGGGAAAATTCACCCCTCCACTTT. Translated, it gives CASSVLSGENSPLHF.

V and J are TRBV7-2 and TRBJ1-1, with D possibly TRBD1 on 6 matching bases. The CDR3 has 11 amino acids. Trimming stripped 6 bases from V and 12 bases from J, with 14 bases between. Per the germline V gene, CDR1 is SGHTA and CDR2 is FQGNSA. The CDR3 coding sequence is TGTGCCAGCAGTACAGGGCTTTTAACTTTCTTT. Amino acids: CASSTGLLTFF.

The V gene is TRBV24-1, the J gene TRBJ2-5; D may be TRBD2 (6 bases). The germline V gene has CDR1 KGHDR and CDR2 SFDVKD. V was clipped by 4 bases and J by 5 bases, with 10 bases between them. CDR3 length: 13 residues. CDR3 DNA sequence: TGTGCCACCAGTGACCCAGGGAGGGAGACCCAGTACTTC. Amino acids: CATSDPGRETQYF.

This clone was found a few times. The V and J genes are TRBV19 and TRBJ2-7; 8 nucleotides line up with TRBD2. The J segment lost 6 bases and the V segment lost 3 bases, leaving 7 bases of the junction unmatched. CDR3 size: 14 residues. Germline CDR1 LNHDA, CDR2 SQIVND (reference sequence). The DNA of the CDR3 is TGTGCCAGTAGTATTAAAGCGGGAGTCATCGAGCAGTACTTC. Its protein product is CASSIKAGVIEQYF.

The V call is TRBV19, the J call TRBJ2-2; 11 bases match TRBD2. The CDR3 runs 17 residues. The J segment lost 0 bases and the V segment lost 7 bases, leaving 7 bases of the junction unmatched. Germline V gene data show CDR1 as LNHDA and CDR2 as SQIVND (reference sequence). In DNA form, the CDR3 reads TGTGCCAGTACCTTTCCGGGACTAGCGGCGAACACCGGGGAGCTGTTTTTT. Protein product: CASTFPGLAANTGELFF.

As DNA, the CDR3 is TGTGCCACCAGCAGGGAAATGACAGGCAGCTCCTACGAGCAGTACTTC. Its translation is CATSREMTGSSYEQYF. The chain carries TRBV15 and TRBJ2-7; TRBD1 might be the D (6 bases). The CDR3 has 16 amino acids. In germline, CDR1 is LNHNV, CDR2 YYDKDF (reference sequence). Trimming left V 3 bases short and J 0 bases short, with 15 bases between.

This rearrangement joins TRBV19 to TRBJ1-1; D possibly corresponds to TRBD1 (5 bases). The CDR3 extends over 13 amino acids. V lost 5 bases and J lost 1, with 8 bases in between. From germline, CDR1 is LNHDA and CDR2 SQIVND (reference sequence). The CDR3: CASSWTPNTEAFF. The CDR3 DNA reads TGTGCCAGTAGTTGGACACCGAACACTGAAGCTTTCTTT.

Worth noting for this clone: Other DNA sequences in this sample translate to the same CDR3. The V and J genes are TRBV2 and TRBJ1-3; D unclear. With 6 bases removed from V and 0 bases from J, the gap between germline ends came to 9 bases. The CDR3 has 14 residues. CDR1 is SNHLY and CDR2 is FYNNEI in the germline V gene. Written as DNA, the CDR3 is TGTGCCAGCAGCCCGCAGGTCTCTGGAAACACCATATATTTT. This translates into CASSPQVSGNTIYF.

This clone was observed a few times. This chain links TRBV6-5 with TRBJ2-7; D remains unclear. Germline V gene lookup returns CDR1 MNHEY and CDR2 SVGAGI. V was shortened by 4 bases and J by 3 bases, with 10 bases between the two germline ends. The CDR3 spans 13 residues. The CDR3 here is CASSLSPLYEQYF. In nucleotides, the CDR3 is TGTGCCAGCAGTTTGTCCCCCCTCTACGAGCAGTACTTC.

This clone has ten or more counts. V and J are TRBV12-5 and TRBJ2-5; TRBD2 is a possible D gene (6 bases). The germline V gene has CDR1 LGHNT and CDR2 FRNRAP. V was trimmed by 1 base and J by 8 bases, leaving 14 bases between them. CDR3 size: 14 residues. The CDR3 protein is CASGLEGLYFTQYF. DNA of the CDR3: TGTGCTAGTGGTTTGGAGGGACTCTACTTTACCCAGTACTTC.